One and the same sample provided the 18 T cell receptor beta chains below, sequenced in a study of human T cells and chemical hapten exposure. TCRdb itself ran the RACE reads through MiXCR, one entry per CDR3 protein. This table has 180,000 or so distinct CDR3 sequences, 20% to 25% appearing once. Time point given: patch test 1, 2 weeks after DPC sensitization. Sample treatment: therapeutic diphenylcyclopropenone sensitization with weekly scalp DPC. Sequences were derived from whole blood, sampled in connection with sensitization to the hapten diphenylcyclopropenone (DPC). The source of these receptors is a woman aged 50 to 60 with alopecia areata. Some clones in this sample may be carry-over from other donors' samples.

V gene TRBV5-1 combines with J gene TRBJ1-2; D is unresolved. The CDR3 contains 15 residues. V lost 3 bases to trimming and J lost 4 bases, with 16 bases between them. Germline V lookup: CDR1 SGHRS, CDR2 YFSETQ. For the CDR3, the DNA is TGCGCCAGCAGCTCCGCGGACGGCCTAAGCTATGGCTACACCTTC. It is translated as CASSSADGLSYGYTF. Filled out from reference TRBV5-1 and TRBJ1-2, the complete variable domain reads KAGVTQTPRYLIKTRGQQVTLSCSPISGHRSVSWYQQTPGQGLQFLFEYFSETQRNKGNFPGRFSGRQFSNSRSEMNVSTLELGDSALYLCASSSADGLSYGYTFGSGTRLTVV.

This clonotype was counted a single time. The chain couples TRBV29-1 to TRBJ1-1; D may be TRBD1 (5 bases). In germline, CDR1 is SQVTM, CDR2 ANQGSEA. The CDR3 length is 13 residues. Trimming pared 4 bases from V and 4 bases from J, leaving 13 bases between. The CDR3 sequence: CSVAAGSATEAFF. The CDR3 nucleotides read TGCAGCGTTGCGGCAGGGTCGGCCACTGAAGCTTTCTTT.

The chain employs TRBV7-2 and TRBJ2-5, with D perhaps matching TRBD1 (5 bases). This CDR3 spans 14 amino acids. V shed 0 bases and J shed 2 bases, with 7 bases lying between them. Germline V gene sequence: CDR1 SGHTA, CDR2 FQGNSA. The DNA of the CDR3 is TGTGCCAGCAGCTTAGCGGACACACAAGAGACCCAGTACTTC. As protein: CASSLADTQETQYF.

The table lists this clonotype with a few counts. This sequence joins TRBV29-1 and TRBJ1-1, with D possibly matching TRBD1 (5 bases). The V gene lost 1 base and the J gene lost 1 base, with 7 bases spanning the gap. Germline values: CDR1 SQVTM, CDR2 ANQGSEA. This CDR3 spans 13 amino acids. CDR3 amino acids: CSVEATGNTEAFF. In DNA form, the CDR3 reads TGCAGCGTTGAAGCCACAGGGAACACTGAAGCTTTCTTT.

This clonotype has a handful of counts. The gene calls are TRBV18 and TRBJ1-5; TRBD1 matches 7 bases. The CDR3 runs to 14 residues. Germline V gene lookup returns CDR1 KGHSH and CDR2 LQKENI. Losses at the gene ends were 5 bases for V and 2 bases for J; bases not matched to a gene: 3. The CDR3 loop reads CASSAGTGNQPQHF. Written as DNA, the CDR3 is TGTGCCAGCTCAGCCGGGACAGGCAATCAGCCCCAGCATTTT. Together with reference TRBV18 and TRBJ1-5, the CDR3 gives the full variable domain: NAGVMQNPRHLVRRRGQEARLRCSPMKGHSHVYWYRQLPEEGLKFMVYLQKENIIDESGMPKERFSAEFPKEGPSILRIQQVVRGDSAAYFCASSAGTGNQPQHFGDGTRLSIL.

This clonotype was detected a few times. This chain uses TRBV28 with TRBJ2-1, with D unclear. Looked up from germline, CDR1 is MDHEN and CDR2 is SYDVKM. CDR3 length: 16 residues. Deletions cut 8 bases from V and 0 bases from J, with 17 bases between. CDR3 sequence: CASFAVSASSYNEQFF. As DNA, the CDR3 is TGTGCCAGCTTTGCCGTATCCGCAAGCTCCTACAATGAGCAGTTCTTC.

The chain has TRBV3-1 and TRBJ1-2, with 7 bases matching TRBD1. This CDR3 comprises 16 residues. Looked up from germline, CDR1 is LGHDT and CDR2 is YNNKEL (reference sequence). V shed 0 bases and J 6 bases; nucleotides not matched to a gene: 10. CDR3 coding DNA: TGTGCCAGCAGCCAAGACGCGCTCGGGACAGTCCATGGCTACACCTTC. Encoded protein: CASSQDALGTVHGYTF.

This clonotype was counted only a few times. Written as DNA, the CDR3 is TGTGCCAGCAGTTTGAGGGACACTTACTCTGGGGCCAACGTCCTGACTTTC. This sequence encodes CASSLRDTYSGANVLTF. The genes are TRBV11-2 and TRBJ2-6; D is perhaps TRBD1 (6 bases). The CDR3 has 17 residues. Trimming removed 6 bases from V and 0 bases from J, with 15 bases in between. Germline V lookup: CDR1 SGHAT, CDR2 FQNNGV.

The CDR3 bases are TGTGCCAGCAGCTCGACAGGGCTATACGGCACCGGGGAGCTGTTTTTT. Translating it yields CASSSTGLYGTGELFF. V is TRBV13 and J is TRBJ2-2; 7 bases line up with TRBD1. The V gene end was trimmed by 4 bases and the J gene end by 4 bases; junction bases not matched to a gene: 9. The germline gives CDR1 PRHDT, CDR2 FYEKMQ (reference sequence). The CDR3 loop spans 16 amino acids.

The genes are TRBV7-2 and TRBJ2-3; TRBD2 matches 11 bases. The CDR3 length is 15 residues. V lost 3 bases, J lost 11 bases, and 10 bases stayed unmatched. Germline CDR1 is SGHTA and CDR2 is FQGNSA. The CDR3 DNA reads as TGTGCCAGCAGCTTTACCTTAACTAGCGGGAGTATGCAGTATTTT. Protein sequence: CASSFTLTSGSMQYF.

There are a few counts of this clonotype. The CDR3 bases are TGTGCCAGCAGCCCTAAAGACAGGATCGCCGGGGAGCTGTTTTTT. Amino acids: CASSPKDRIAGELFF. V usage is TRBV4-2 and J usage is TRBJ2-2; TRBD1 is a possible D gene (6 bases). Trimming removed 4 bases from V and 6 bases from J, with 15 bases in between. From germline, CDR1 is LGHNA and CDR2 YNFKEQ. This CDR3 spans 15 amino acids.

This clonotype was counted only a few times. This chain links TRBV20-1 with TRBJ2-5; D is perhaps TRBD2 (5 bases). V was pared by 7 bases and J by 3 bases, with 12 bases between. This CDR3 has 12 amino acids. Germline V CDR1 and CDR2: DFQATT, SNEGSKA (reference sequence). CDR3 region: CSGRPAEETQYF. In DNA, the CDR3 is TGCAGTGGTCGACCAGCGGAAGAGACCCAGTACTTC.

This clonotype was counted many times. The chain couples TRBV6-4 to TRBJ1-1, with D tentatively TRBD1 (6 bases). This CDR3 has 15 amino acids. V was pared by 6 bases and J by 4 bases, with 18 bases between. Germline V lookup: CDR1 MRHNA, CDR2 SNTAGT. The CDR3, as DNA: TGTGCCAGCAGGCAGACAACAGGGTTCGCCACTGAAGCTTTCTTT. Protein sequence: CASRQTTGFATEAFF.

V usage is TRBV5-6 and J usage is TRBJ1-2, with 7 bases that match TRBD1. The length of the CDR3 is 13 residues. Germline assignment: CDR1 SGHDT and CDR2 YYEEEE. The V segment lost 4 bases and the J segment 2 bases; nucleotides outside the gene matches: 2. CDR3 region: CASSADRNYGYTF. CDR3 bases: TGTGCCAGCAGCGCGGACAGGAACTATGGCTACACCTTC.

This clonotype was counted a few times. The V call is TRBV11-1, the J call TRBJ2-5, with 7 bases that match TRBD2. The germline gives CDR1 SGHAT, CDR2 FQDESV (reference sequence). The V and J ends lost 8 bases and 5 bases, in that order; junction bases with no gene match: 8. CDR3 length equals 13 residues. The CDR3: CASCRERDETQYF. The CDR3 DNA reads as TGTGCCAGCTGCCGGGAGCGGGATGAGACCCAGTACTTC.

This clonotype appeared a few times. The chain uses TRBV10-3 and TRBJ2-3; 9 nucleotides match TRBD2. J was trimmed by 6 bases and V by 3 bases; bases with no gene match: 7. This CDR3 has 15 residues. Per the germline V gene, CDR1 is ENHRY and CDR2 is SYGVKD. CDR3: CAISDGGGGSDTQYF. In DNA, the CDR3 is TGTGCCATCAGTGACGGCGGGGGGGGTTCGGATACGCAGTATTTT.

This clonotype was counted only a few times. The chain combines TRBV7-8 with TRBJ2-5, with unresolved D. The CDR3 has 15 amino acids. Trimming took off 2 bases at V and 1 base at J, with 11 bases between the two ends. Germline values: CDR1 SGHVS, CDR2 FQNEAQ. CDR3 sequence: CASSLLGGVQETQYF. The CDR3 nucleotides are TGTGCCAGCAGCTTACTCGGTGGAGTCCAAGAGACCCAGTACTTC.

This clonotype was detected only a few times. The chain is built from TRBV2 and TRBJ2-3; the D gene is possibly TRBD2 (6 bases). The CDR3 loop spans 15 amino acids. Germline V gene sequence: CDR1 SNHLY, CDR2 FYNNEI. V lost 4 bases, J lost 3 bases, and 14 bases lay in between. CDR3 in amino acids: CASSARRAGTDTQYF. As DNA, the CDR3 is TGTGCCAGCAGTGCAAGGAGGGCAGGGACAGATACGCAGTATTTT. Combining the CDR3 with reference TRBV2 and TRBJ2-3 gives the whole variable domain EPEVTQTPSHQVTQMGQEVILRCVPISNHLYFYWYRQILGQKVEFLVSFYNNEISEKSEIFDDQFSVERPDGSNFTLKIRSTKLEDSAMYFCASSARRAGTDTQYFGPGTRLTVL.